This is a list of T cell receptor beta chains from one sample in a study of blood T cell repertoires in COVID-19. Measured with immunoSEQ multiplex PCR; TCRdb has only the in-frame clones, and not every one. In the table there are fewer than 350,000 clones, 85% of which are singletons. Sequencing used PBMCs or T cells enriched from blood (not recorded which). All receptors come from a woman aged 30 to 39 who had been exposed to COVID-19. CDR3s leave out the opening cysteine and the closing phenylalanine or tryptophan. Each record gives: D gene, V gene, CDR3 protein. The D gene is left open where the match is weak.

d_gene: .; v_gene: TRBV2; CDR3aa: ASSDRLVREQY
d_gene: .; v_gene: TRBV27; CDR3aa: ASSFGTHYGYT
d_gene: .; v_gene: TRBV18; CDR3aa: ASSPGDTNYGYT
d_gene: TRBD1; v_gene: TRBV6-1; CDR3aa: ASSGRGTGANQPQH
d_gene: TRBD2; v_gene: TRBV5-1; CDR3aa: ASSLTGGRAGNEQF
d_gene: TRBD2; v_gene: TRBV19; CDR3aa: ASSSGTKQETQY
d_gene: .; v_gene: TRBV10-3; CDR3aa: AISDTGRGTEAF
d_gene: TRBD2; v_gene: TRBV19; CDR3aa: ASGRTGEQY
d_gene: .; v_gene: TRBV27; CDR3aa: ASSLTAYAGELF
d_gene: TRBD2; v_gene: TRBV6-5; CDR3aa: ASSYSDLAGEQY
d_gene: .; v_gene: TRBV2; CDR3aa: ASRETDSSYNSPLH
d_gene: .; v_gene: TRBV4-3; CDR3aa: ASSRDSGSEQY
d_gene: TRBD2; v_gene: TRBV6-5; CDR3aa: ASSNWGGQETQY
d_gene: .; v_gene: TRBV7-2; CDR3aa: ASSLDGALANEKLF
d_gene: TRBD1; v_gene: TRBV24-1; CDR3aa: ATSDFAVTGTYGYT
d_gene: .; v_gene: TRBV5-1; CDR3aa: ASSLSPQQGSEQY
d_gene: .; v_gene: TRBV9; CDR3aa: ASSVGTLRDNEQF
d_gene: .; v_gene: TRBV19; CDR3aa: ASSSDRPGNTIY
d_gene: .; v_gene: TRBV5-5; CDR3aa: ASSRNRETYEQY
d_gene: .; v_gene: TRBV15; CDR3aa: ATSAGYQPQH
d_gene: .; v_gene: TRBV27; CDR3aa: ASSLRDWREQY
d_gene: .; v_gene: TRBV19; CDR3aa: ASSPDSSYEQY
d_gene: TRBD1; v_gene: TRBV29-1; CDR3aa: SVGQGADYGYT
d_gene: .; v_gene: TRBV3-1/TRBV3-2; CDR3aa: ASSLNRVGSPLH
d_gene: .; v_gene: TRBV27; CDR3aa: ASSPEGLPGKGNQPQH
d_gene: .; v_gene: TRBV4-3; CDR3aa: ASSQHKQGANYGYT
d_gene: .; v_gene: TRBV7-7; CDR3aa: ASSLEGQARGTQY
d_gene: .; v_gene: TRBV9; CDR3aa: ASSATANYGYT
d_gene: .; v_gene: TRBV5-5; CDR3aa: ASSLEGSWDIFFYGYT
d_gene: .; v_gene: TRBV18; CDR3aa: ASSPATSTHEQY
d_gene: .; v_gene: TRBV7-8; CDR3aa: ASSLRRISGNTIY
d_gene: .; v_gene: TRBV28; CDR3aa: ASSIQGGGRTTSPLH
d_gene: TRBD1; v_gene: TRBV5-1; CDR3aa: ATAEGALSYNEQF
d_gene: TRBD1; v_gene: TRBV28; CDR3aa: ASSSGTGPDTQY
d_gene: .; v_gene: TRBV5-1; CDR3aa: ASSFTGTAGNTIY
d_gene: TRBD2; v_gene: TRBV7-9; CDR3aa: ASSLARGGETQY
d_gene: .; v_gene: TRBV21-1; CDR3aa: ASSPGQGERTEAF
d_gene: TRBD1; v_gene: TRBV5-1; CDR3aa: ASSPADRDGETQY
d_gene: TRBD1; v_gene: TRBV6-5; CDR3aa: ASISQGARGTEAF
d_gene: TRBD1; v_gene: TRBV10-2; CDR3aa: ASKEQGRIMNTEAF
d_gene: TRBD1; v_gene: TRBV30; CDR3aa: AWETGVSDTQY
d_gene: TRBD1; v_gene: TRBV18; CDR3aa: ASSPGQGGGEAF
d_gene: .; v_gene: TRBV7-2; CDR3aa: ASSSEPQGNTEAF
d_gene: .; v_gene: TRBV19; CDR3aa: ASSIMSSPSSYEQY
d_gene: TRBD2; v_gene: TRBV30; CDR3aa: AWTSGALAYEQY
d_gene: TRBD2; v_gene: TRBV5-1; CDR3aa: ASSLDSLASGRYEQY
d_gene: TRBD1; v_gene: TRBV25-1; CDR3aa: ASSEPGTAMNTEAF
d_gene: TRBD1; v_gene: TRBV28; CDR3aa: ASSPGTVWGYT
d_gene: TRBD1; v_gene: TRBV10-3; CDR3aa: AISDLTGASNTGELF
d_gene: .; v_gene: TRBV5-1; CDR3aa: ASRLDLQRGDTQY
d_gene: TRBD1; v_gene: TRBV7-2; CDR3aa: ASSPTGTGGNTIY
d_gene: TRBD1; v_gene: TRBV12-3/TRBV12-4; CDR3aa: ASSPNDRAAQH
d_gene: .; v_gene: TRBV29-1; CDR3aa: SVVRGGGSETQY
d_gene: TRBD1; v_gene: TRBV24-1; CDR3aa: ATSDPPRPGTGENYNEQF
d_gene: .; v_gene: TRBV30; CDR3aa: ASDWQNNEQF